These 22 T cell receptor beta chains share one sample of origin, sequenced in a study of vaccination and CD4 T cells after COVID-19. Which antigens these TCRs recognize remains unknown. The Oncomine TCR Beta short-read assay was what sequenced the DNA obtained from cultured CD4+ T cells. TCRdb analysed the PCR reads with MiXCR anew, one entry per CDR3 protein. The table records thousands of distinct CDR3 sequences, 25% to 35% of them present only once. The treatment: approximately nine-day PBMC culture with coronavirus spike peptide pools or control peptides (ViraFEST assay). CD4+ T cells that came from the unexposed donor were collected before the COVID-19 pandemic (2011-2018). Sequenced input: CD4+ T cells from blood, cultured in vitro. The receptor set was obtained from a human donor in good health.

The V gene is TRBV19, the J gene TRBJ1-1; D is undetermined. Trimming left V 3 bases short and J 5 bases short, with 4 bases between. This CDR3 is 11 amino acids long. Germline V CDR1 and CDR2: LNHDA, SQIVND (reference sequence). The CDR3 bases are TGTGCCAGTAGTATTGTAACTGAAGCTTTCTTT. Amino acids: CASSIVTEAFF.

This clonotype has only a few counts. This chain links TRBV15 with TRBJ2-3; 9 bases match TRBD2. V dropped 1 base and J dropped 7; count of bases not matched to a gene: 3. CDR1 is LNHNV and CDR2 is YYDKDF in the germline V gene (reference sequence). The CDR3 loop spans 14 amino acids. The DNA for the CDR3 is TGTGCCACCAGCAGAGGCGGGGGGGGACATACGCAGTATTTT. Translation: CATSRGGGGHTQYF.

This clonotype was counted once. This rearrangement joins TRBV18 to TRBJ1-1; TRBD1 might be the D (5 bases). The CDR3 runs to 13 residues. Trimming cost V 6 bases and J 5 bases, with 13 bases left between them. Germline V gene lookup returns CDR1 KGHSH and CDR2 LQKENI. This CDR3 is CASSSRVPTEAFF. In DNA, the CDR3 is TGTGCCAGCTCTTCCAGGGTGCCAACTGAAGCTTTCTTT.

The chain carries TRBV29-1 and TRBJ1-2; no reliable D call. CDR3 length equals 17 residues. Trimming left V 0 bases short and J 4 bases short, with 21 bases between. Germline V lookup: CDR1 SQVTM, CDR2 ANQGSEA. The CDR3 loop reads CSVEDRPSEAGPYGYTF. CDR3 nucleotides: TGCAGCGTTGAAGATCGCCCTTCTGAGGCCGGCCCCTATGGCTACACCTTC.

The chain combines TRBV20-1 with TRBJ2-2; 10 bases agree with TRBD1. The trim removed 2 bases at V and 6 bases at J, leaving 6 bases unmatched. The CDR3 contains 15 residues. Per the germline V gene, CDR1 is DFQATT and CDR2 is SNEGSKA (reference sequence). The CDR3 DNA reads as TGCAGTGCTAGACCTGGGACAGGGGACGCCGGGGAGCTGTTTTTT. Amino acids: CSARPGTGDAGELFF.

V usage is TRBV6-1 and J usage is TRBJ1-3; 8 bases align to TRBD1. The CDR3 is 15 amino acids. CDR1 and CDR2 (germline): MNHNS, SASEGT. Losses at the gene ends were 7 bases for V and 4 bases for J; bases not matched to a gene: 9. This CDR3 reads CASTLDRGVGNTIYF. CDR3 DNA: TGTGCCAGCACCCTTGACAGGGGTGTAGGAAACACCATATATTTT.

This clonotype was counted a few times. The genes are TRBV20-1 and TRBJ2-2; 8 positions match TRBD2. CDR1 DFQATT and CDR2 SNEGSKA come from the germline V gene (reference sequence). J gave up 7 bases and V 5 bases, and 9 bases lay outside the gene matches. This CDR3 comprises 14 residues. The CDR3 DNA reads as TGCAGTGCTCCGGCGGGGGGAACAATCGGGGAGCTGTTTTTT. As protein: CSAPAGGTIGELFF.

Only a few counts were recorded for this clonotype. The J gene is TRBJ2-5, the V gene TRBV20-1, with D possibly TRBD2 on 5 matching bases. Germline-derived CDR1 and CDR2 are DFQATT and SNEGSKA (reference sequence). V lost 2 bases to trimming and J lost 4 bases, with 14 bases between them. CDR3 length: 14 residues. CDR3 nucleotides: TGCAGTGCTAGAAAACCCGGACTGGGAGAGACCCAGTACTTC. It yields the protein CSARKPGLGETQYF.

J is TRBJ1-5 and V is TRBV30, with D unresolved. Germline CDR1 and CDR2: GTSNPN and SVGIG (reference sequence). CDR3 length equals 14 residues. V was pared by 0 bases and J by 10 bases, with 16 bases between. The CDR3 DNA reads TGTGCCTGGAGTGTTGGGGAGGCCGTTGGACCCCAGCATTTT. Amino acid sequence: CAWSVGEAVGPQHF. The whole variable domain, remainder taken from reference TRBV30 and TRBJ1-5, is SQTIHQWPATLVQPVGSPLSLECTVEGTSNPNLYWYRQAAGRGLQLLFYSVGIGQISSEVPQNLSASRPQDRQFILSSKKLLLSDSGFYLCAWSVGEAVGPQHFGDGTRLSIL.

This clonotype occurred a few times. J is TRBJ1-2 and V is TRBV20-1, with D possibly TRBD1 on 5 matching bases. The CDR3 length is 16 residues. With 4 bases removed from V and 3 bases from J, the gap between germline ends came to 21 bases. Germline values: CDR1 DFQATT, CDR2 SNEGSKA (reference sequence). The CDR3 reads CSAIKVIGWGDYGYTF. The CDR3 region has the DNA TGCAGTGCTATAAAGGTAATAGGGTGGGGGGACTATGGCTACACCTTC.

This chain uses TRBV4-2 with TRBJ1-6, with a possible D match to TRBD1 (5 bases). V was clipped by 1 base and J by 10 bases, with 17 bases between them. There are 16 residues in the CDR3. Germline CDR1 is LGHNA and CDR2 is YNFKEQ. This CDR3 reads CASSQGSEGRRSPLHF. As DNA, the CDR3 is TGTGCCAGCAGCCAAGGAAGCGAGGGGCGCAGGTCACCCCTCCACTTT.

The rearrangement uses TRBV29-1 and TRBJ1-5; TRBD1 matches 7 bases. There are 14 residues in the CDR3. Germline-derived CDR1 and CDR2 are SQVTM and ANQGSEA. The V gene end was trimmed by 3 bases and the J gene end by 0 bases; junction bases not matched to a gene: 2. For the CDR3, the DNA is TGCAGCGTTGAGGGGGACAGTAGCAATCAGCCCCAGCATTTT. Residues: CSVEGDSSNQPQHF.

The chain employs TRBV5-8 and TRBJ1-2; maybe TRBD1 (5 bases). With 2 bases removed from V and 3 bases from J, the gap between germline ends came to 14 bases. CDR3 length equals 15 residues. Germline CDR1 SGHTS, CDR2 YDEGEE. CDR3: CASSFGGDLYYGYTF. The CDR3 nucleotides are TGTGCCAGCAGCTTCGGGGGGGACCTTTACTATGGCTACACCTTC.

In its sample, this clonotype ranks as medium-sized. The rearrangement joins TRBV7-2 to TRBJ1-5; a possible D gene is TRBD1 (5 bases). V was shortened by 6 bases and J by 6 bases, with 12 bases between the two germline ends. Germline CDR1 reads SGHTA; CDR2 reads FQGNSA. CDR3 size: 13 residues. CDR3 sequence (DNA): TGTGCCAGCAGTAACGGGGGGATTCAGCCCCAGCATTTT. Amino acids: CASSNGGIQPQHF.

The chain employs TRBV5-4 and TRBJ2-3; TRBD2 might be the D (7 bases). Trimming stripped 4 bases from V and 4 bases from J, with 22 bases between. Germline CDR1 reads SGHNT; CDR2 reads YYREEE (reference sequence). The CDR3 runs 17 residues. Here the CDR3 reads CASSDPGRGGQADTQYF. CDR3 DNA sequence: TGTGCCAGCAGCGACCCGGGGAGGGGGGGTCAGGCAGATACGCAGTATTTT.

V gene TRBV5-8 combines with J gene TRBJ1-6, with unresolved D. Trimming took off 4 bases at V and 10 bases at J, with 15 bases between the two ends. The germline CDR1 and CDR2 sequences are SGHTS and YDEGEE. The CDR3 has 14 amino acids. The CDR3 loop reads CASSPAWVGSPLHF. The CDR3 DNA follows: TGTGCCAGCAGCCCTGCCTGGGTAGGGTCACCCCTCCACTTT.

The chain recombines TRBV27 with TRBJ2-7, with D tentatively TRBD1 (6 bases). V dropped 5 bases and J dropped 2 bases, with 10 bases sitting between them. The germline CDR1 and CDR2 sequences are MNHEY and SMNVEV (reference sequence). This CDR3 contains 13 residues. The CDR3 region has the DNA TGTGCCAGCAGTCCCCGGACAGCCTACGAGCAGTACTTC. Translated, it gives CASSPRTAYEQYF.

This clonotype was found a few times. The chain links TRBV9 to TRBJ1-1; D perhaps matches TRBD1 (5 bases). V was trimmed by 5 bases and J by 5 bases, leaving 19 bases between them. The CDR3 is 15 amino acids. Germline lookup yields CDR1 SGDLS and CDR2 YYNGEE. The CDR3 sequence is CASSSQKGRVTEAFF. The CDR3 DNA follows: TGTGCCAGCAGTTCCCAGAAGGGCAGGGTGACTGAAGCTTTCTTT.

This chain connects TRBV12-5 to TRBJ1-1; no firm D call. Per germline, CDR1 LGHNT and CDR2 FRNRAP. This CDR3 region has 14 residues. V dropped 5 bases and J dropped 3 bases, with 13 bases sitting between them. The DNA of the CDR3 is TGTGCTAGTGGTCGAGGTGGGGTGGACACTGAAGCTTTCTTT. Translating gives CASGRGGVDTEAFF.

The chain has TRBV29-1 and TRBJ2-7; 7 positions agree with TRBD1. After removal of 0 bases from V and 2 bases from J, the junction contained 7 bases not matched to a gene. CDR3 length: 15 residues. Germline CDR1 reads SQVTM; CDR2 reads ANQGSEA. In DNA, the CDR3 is TGCAGCGTTGAAGACGGTGGGACAGCGCCCTACGAGCAGTACTTC. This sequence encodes CSVEDGGTAPYEQYF.

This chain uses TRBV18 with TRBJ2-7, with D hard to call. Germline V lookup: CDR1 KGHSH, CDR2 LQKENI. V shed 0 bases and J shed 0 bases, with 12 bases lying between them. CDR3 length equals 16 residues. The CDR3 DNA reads TGTGCCAGCTCACCACCGGTACCGATTTTCTCCTACGAGCAGTACTTC. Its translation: CASSPPVPIFSYEQYF.

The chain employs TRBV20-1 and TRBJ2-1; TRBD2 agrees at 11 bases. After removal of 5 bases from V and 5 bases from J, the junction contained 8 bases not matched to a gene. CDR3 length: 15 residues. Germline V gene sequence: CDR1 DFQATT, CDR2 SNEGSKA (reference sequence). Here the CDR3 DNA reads TGCAGTGCTCCAGATAGCGGGGGGGCCCACAATGAGCAGTTCTTC. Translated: CSAPDSGGAHNEQFF.